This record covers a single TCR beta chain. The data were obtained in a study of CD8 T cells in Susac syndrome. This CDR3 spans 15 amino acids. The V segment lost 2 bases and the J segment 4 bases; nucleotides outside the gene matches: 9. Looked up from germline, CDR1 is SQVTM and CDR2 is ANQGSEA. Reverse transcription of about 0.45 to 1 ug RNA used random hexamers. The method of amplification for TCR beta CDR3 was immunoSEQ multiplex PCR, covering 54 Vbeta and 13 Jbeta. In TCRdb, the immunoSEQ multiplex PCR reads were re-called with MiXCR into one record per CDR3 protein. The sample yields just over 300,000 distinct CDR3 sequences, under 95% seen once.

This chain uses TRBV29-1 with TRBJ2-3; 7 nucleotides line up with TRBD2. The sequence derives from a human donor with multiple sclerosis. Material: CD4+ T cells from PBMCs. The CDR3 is CSVERPSAGADTQYF. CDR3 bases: TGCAGCGTTGAAAGGCCCAGCGCGGGGGCAGATACGCAGTATTTT.